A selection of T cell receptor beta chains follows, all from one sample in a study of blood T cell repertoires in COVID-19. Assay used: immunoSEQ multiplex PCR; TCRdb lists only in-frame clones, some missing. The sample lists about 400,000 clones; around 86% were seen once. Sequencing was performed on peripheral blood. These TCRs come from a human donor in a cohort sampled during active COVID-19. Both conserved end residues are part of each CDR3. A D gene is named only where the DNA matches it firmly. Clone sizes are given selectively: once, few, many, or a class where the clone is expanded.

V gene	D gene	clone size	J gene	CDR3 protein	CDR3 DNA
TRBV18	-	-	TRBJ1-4	CASSPLPATNEKLFF	TGTGCCAGCTCACCACTGCCAGCAACTAATGAAAAACTGTTTTTT
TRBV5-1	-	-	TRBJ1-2	CASSVQGLGGYGYTF	TGCGCCAGCAGCGTTCAGGGCCTAGGAGGGTATGGCTACACCTTC
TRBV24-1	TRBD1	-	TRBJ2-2	CATSRQGPNTGELFF	TGTGCCACCAGTAGACAGGGCCCGAACACCGGGGAGCTGTTTTTT
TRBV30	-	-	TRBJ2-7	CAWSDTPGRGYEQYF	TGTGCCTGGAGTGATACCCCGGGGAGAGGCTACGAGCAGTACTTC
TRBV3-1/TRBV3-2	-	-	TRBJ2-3	CASSRQAFTDTQYF	TGTGCCAGCAGCCGCCAGGCTTTCACAGATACGCAGTATTTT
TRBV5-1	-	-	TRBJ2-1	CASSLEQRGAEQFF	TGCGCCAGCAGCTTGGAGCAGCGCGGGGCCGAGCAGTTCTTC
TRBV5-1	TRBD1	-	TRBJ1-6	CASSWDSYSPLHF	TGCGCCAGCAGCTGGGACAGCTATTCACCCCTCCACTTT
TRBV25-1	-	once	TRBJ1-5	CASRQGSNQPQHF	TGTGCCAGCAGACAGGGTTCGAATCAGCCCCAGCATTTT
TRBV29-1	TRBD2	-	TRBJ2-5	CSAGTSGSGETQYF	TGCAGCGCTGGGACTAGCGGGAGTGGGGAGACCCAGTACTTC
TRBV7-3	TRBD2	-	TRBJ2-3	CASSDSGGSTDTQYF	TGTGCCAGCAGCGATAGCGGGGGAAGCACAGATACGCAGTATTTT
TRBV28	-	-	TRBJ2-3	CASSSRWIGDTQYF	TGTGCCAGCAGTTCACGTTGGATCGGGGATACGCAGTATTTT
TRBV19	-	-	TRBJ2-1	CASSIDLSGNEQFF	TGTGCCAGTAGTATAGATCTGAGTGGCAATGAGCAGTTCTTC
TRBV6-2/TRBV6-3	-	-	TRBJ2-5	CASSTDIGQETQYF	TGTGCCAGCAGTACGGACATTGGACAAGAGACCCAGTACTTC